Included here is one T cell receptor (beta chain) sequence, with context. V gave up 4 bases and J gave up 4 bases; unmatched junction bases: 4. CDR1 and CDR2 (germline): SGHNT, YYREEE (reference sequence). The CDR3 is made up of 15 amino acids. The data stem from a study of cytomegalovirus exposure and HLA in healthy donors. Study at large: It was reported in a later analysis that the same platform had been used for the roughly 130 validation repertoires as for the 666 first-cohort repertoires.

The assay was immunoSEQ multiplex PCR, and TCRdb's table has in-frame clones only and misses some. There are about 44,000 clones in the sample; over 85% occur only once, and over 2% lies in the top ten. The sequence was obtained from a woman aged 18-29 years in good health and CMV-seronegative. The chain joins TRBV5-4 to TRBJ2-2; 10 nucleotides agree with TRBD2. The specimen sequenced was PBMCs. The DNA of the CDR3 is TGTGCCAGCAGCCAGAGCGGGAGGGCCACCGGGGAGCTGTTTTTT. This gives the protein CASSQSGRATGELFF. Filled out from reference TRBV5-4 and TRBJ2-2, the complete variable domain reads ETGVTQSPTHLIKTRGQQVTLRCSSQSGHNTVSWYQQALGQGPQFIFQYYREEENGRGNFPPRFSGLQFPNYSSELNVNALELDDSALYLCASSQSGRATGELFFGEGSRLTVL.